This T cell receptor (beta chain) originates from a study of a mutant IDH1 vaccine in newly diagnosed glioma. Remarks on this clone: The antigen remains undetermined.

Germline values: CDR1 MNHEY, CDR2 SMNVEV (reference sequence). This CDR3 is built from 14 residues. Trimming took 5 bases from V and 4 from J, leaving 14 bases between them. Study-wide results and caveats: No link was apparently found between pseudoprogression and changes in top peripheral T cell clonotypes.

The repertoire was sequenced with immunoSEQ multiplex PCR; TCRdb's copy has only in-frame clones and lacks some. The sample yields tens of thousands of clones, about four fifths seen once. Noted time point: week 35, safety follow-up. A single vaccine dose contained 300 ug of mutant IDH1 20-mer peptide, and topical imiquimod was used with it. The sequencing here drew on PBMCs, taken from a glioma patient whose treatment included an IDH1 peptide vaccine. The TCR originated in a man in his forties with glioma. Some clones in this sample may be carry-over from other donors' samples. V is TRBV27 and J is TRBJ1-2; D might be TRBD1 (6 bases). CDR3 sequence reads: CASSDTRGGYGYTF. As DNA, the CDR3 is TGTGCCAGCAGTGATACCAGGGGCGGCTATGGCTACACCTTC.